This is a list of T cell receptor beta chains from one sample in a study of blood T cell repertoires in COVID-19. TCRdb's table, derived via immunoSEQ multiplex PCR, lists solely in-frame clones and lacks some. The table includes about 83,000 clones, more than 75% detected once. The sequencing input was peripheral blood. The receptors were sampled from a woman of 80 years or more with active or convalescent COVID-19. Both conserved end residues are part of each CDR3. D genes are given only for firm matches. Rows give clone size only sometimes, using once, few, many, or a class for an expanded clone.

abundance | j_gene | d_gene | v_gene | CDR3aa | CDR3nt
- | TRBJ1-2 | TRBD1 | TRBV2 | CASSGLDRGPGYTF | TGTGCCAGCAGTGGGCTGGACAGGGGGCCTGGCTACACCTTC
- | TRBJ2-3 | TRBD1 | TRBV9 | CASSLRQGAVDTQYF | TGTGCCAGCAGCCTGCGACAGGGGGCGGTAGATACGCAGTATTTT
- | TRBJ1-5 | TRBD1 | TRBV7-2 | CASSAGTGRQQPQHF | TGTGCCAGCAGCGCGGGGACAGGAAGGCAGCAGCCCCAGCATTTT
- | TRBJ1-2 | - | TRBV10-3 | CAIIQANYGYTF | TGTGCCATCATCCAGGCTAACTATGGCTACACCTTC
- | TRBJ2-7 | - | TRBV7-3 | CASSSTGSTEQYF | TGTGCCAGCAGCTCGACTGGGTCTACAGAGCAGTACTTC
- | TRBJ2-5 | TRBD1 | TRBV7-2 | CASSLGTGEETQYF | TGTGCCAGCAGCTTGGGGACAGGGGAAGAGACCCAGTACTTC
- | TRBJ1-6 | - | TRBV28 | CASSPPSNSPLHF | TGTGCCAGCAGTCCCCCCTCTAATTCACCCCTCCACTTT
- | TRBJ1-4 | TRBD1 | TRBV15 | CATRRDRGTNEKLFF | TGTGCCACCAGGAGGGACAGGGGAACTAATGAAAAACTGTTTTTT
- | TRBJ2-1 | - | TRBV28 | CASSLVTEDEQFF | TGTGCCAGCAGTTTAGTGACAGAGGATGAGCAGTTCTTC
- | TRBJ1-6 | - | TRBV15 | CATSRDPSSGVYNSPLHF | TGTGCCACCAGCAGAGACCCCTCGAGTGGAGTTTATAATTCACCCCTCCACTTT
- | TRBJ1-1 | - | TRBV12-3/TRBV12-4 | CASSLARATEAFF | TGTGCCAGCAGTTTAGCCAGGGCCACTGAAGCTTTCTTT
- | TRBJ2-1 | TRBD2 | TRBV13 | CASSPSSGGAGEQFF | TGTGCCAGCAGCCCCTCTAGCGGGGGGGCAGGTGAGCAGTTCTTC
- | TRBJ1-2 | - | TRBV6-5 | CASSYSPGGANGYTF | TGTGCCAGCAGTTACTCCCCGGGGGGGGCTAATGGCTACACCTTC
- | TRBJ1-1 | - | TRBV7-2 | CASSLATGNTEAFF | TGTGCCAGCAGCTTAGCGACAGGGAACACTGAAGCTTTCTTT
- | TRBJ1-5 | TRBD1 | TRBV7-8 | CVSSLEGQGRGQPQHF | TGTGTCAGCAGCTTAGAGGGACAGGGGAGAGGTCAGCCCCAGCATTTT
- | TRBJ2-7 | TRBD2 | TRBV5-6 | CASSSALAEYEQYF | TGTGCCAGCAGCTCGGCCCTAGCGGAGTACGAGCAGTACTTC
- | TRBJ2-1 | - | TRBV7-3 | CASSLLPWTGSLNEQFF | TGTGCCAGCAGCTTACTCCCTTGGACGGGGTCTTTAAATGAGCAGTTCTTC
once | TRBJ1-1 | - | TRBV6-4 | CASSSDRSTLNTEAFF | TGTGCCAGCAGCTCCGACAGGTCTACTTTGAACACTGAAGCTTTCTTT
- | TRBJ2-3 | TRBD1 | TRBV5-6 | CASSPWDRATDTQYF | TGTGCCAGCAGCCCATGGGACAGGGCAACAGATACGCAGTATTTT
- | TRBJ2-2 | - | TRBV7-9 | CASSPWDILNTGELFF | TGTGCCAGCAGCCCTTGGGACATCCTTAACACCGGGGAGCTGTTTTTT
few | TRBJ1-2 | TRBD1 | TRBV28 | CASKIGGGDGYTF | TGTGCCAGCAAAATCGGAGGGGGCGATGGCTACACCTTC
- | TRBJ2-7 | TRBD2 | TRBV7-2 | CASSLGAGPSSYEQYF | TGTGCCAGCAGCTTAGGAGCGGGGCCATCCTCCTACGAGCAGTACTTC
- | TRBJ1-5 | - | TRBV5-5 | CASSLVWGGGNQPQHF | TGTGCCAGCAGCTTGGTCTGGGGAGGGGGCAATCAGCCCCAGCATTTT
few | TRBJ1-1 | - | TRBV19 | CASSIDRGTEAFF | TGTGCCAGTAGTATAGACAGGGGCACTGAAGCTTTCTTT
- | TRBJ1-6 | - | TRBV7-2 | CASSEWGGVYNSPLHF | TGTGCCAGCAGCGAGTGGGGGGGGGTCTATAATTCACCCCTCCACTTT
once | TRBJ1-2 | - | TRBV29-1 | CSVRSRGLANYGYTF | TGCAGCGTTCGGTCCCGGGGACTTGCTAACTATGGCTACACCTTC
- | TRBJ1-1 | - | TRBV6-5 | CASSARGDTEAFF | TGTGCCAGCAGCGCTCGGGGGGACACTGAAGCTTTCTTT
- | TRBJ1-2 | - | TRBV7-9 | CASSPAGGGYTF | TGTGCCAGCAGCCCCGCCGGGGGAGGCTACACCTTC
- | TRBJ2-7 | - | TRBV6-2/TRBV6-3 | CASSYSWTGTKAYEQYF | TGTGCCAGCAGTTACTCATGGACAGGGACTAAAGCCTACGAGCAGTACTTC
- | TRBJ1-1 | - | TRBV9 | CASSGESESGGAKGTEAFF | TGTGCCAGCAGCGGAGAGTCGGAGAGCGGGGGGGCGAAGGGCACTGAAGCTTTCTTT
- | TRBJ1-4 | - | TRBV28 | CATGGGTGEKLFF | TGTGCCACGGGGGGGGGCACGGGTGAAAAACTGTTTTTT
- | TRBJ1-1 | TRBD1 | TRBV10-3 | CAIRQGGQGNTEAFF | TGTGCCATCAGGCAGGGGGGACAGGGGAACACTGAAGCTTTCTTT
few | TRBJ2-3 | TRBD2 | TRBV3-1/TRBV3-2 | CASSQGGGGTDTQYF | TGTGCCAGCAGCCAAGGGGGCGGGGGAACAGATACGCAGTATTTT
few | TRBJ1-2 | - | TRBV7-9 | CASSPPGGYYGYTF | TGTGCCAGCAGCCCCCCGGGGGGGTACTATGGCTACACCTTC
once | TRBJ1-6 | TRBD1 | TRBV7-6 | CASSLGDRGNSPLHF | TGTGCCAGCAGCTTAGGTGACAGGGGTAATTCACCCCTCCACTTT
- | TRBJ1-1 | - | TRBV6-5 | CASSYGGGTEAFF | TGTGCCAGCAGTTACGGGGGAGGGACTGAAGCTTTCTTT
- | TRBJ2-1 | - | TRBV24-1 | CATSDFKNGGNEQFF | TGTGCCACCAGTGATTTTAAAAACGGAGGGAATGAGCAGTTCTTC
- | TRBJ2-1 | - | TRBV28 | CASSLTGSSYNEQFF | TGTGCCAGCAGTTTGACAGGTAGCTCCTACAATGAGCAGTTCTTC
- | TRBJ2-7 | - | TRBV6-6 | CASSLNYEQYF | TGTGCCAGCAGTCTCAACTACGAGCAGTACTTC
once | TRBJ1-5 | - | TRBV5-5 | CASSLSFRDQPQHF | TGTGCCAGCAGCTTGTCCTTCCGAGATCAGCCCCAGCATTTT
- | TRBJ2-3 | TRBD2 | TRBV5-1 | CASTQAGGYVDTQYF | TGCGCCAGCACCCAAGCGGGGGGCTATGTAGATACGCAGTATTTT
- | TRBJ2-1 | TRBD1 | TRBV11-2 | CASSSRQGTLF | TGTGCCAGCAGTTCACGACAGGGTACCCTCTTC
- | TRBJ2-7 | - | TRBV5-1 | CASSTEGNRDEQYF | TGCGCCAGCAGCACGGAGGGGAACCGGGACGAGCAGTACTTC
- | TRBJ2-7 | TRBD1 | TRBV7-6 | CASSLETGQGDEQYF | TGTGCCAGCAGCTTGGAGACGGGACAGGGAGACGAGCAGTACTTC
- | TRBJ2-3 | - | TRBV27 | CASKGAATTDTQYF | TGTGCCAGCAAAGGGGCAGCGACTACAGATACGCAGTATTTT
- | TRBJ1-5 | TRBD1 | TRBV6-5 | CASTRQGNSNQPQHF | TGTGCCAGCACTCGACAGGGTAACAGCAATCAGCCCCAGCATTTT
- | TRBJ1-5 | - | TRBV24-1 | CATSDSTGNQPQHF | TGTGCCACCAGTGATTCCACAGGGAATCAGCCCCAGCATTTT
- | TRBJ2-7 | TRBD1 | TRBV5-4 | CASSFGTGVEQYF | TGTGCCAGCAGCTTTGGAACAGGGGTCGAGCAGTACTTC
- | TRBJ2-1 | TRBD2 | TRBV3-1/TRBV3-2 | CASSPNTGTSGGGSYNEQFF | TGTGCCAGCAGCCCCAACACCGGGACTAGCGGGGGGGGCTCCTACAATGAGCAGTTCTTC
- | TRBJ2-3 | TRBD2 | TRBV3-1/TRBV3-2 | CASSPGTSGGVDTQYF | TGTGCCAGCAGCCCCGGGACTAGCGGGGGGGTAGATACGCAGTATTTT
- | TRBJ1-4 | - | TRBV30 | CAWTRGEKLFF | TGTGCCTGGACACGGGGGGAAAAACTGTTTTTT
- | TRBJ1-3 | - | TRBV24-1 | CATSDNRTPDSGNTIYF | TGTGCCACCAGTGATAATCGGACACCGGACTCTGGAAACACCATATATTTT